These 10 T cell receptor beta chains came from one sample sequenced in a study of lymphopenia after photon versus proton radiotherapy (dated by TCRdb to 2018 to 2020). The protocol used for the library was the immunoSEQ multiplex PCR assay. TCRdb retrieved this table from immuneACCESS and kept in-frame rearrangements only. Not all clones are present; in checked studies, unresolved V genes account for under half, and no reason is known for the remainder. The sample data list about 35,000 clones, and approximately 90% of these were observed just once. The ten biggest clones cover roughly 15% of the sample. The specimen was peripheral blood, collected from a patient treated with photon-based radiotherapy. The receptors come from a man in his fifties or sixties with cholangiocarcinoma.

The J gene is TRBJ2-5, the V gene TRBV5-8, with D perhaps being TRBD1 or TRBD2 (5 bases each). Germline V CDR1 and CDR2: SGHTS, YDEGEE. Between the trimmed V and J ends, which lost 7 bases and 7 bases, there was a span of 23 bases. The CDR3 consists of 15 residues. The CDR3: CASSSRQGPQGTQYF. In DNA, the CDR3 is TGTGCCAGCTCCTCAAGGCAGGGACCCCAGGGGACCCAGTACTTC.

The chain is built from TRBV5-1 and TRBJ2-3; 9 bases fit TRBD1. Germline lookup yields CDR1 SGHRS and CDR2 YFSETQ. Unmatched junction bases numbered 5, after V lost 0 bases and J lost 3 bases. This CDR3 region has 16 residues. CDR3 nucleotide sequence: TGCGCCAGCAGCTTGGGCCCGGGACAGGGAACAGATACGCAGTATTTT. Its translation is CASSLGPGQGTDTQYF.

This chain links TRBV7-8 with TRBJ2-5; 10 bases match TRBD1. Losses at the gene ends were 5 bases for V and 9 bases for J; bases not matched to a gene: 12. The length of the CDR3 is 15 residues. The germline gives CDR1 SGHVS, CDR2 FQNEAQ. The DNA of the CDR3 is TGTGCCAGCAGCCCCCGGGACAGGGGTTTTTGGGCCCAGTACTTC. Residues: CASSPRDRGFWAQYF.

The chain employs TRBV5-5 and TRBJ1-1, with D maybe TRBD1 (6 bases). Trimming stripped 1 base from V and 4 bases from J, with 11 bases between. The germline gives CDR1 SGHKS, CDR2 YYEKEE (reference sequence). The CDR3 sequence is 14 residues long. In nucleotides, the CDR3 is TGTGCCAGCAGCTTGAGGGGGAGAATCACTGAAGCTTTCTTT. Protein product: CASSLRGRITEAFF.

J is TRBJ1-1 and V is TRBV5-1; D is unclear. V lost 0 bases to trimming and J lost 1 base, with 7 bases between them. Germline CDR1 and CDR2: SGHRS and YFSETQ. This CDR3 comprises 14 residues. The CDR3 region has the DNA TGCGCCAGCAGCTTGGTTTGGGGGAACACTGAAGCTTTCTTT. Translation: CASSLVWGNTEAFF.

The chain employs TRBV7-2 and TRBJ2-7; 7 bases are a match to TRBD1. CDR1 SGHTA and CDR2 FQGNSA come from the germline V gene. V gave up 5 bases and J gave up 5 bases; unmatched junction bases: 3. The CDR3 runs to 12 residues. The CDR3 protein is CASSLTGNEQYF. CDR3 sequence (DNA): TGTGCCAGCAGCCTGACAGGGAACGAGCAGTACTTC.

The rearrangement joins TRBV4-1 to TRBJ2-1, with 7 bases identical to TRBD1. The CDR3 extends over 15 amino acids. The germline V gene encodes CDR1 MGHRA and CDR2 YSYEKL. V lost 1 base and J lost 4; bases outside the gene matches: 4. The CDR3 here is CASSQGQGLYNEQFF. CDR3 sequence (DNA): TGCGCCAGCAGCCAAGGACAGGGCCTTTACAATGAGCAGTTCTTC.

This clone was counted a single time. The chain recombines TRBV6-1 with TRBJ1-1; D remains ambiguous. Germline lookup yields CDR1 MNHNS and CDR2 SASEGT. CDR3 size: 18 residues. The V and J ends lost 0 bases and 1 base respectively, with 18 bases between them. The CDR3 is CASSEALTPHYTNTEAFF. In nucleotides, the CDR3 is TGTGCCAGCAGTGAAGCGCTAACCCCTCACTATACGAACACTGAAGCTTTCTTT.

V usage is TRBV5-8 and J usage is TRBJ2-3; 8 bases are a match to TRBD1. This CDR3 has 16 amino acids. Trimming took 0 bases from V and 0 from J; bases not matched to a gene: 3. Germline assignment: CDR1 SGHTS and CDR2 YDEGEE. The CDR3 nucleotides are TGTGCCAGCAGCTTGGACAGGGGGTTTAGCACAGATACGCAGTATTTT. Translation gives CASSLDRGFSTDTQYF.

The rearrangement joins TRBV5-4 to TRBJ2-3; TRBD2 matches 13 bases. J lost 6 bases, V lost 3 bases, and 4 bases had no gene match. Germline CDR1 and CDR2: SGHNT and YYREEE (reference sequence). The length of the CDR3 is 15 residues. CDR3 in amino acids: CASSSPTSGRDTQYF. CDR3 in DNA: TGTGCCAGCAGCTCCCCGACTAGCGGGAGGGATACGCAGTATTTT.